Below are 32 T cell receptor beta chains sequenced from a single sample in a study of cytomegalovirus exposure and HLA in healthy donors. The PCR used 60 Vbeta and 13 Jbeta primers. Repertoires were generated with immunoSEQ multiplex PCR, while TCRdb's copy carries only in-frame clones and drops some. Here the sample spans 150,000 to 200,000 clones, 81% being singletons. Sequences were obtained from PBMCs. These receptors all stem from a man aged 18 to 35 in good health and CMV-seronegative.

As DNA, the CDR3 is TGTGCCAGCAGTGATGACGGGGGGTCCTACAATGAGCAGTTCTTC. Protein sequence: CASSDDGGSYNEQFF. J is TRBJ2-1 and V is TRBV6-1, with 7 bases aligning to TRBD2. The CDR3 sequence is 15 residues long. V shed 3 bases, J shed 1 base, and the junction held 3 bases outside the gene matches. Germline CDR1 is MNHNS and CDR2 is SASEGT.

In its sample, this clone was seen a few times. CDR3 residues: CASTALEEQYF. In nucleotides, the CDR3 is TGTGCCAGCACTGCCCTGGAGGAGCAGTACTTC. The V gene is TRBV6-1, the J gene TRBJ2-7, with D unclear. This CDR3 comprises 11 residues. Looked up from germline, CDR1 is MNHNS and CDR2 is SASEGT. Trimming took 7 bases from V and 7 from J, leaving 11 bases between them.

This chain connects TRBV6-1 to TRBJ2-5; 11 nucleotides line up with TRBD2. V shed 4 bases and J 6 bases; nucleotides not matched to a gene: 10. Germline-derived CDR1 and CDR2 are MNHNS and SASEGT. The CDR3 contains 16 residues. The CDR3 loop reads CASSVATSGATQTQYF. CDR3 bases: TGTGCCAGCAGTGTTGCGACTAGCGGGGCCACCCAGACCCAGTACTTC.

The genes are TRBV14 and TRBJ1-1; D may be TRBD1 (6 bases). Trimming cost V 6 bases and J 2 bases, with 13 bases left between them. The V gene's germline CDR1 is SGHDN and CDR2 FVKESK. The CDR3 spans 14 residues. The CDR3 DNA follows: TGTGCCAGCAGGAGGGACACGGTTAACACTGAAGCTTTCTTT. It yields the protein CASRRDTVNTEAFF.

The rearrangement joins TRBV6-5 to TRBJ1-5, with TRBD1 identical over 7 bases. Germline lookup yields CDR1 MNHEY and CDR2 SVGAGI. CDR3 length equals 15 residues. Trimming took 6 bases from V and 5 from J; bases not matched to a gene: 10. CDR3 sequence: CASSPTGRHYQPQHF. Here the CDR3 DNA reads TGTGCCAGCAGCCCGACAGGGAGGCACTATCAGCCCCAGCATTTT.

The CDR3 nucleotides read TGCAGCGTTGTGAAACAGGGGAGGACCGAGCAGTACTTC. It encodes CSVVKQGRTEQYF. The chain recombines TRBV29-1 with TRBJ2-7; D perhaps matches TRBD1 (7 bases). This CDR3 spans 13 amino acids. Germline V gives CDR1 SQVTM, CDR2 ANQGSEA. V lost 4 bases and J lost 6, with 16 bases in between.

CDR3 sequence (DNA): TGCGCCAGCAGCTCGGGACAGGGGGGTGCCACTGAAGCTTTCTTT. It codes for CASSSGQGGATEAFF. This chain connects TRBV5-1 to TRBJ1-1; 11 nucleotides agree with TRBD1. The ends lost 3 bases at V and 4 bases at J; junction bases unmatched: 5. The CDR3 runs to 15 residues. Germline CDR1 SGHRS, CDR2 YFSETQ. Variable domain in full (rest from reference TRBV5-1 and TRBJ1-1): KAGVTQTPRYLIKTRGQQVTLSCSPISGHRSVSWYQQTPGQGLQFLFEYFSETQRNKGNFPGRFSGRQFSNSRSEMNVSTLELGDSALYLCASSSGQGGATEAFFGQGTRLTVV.

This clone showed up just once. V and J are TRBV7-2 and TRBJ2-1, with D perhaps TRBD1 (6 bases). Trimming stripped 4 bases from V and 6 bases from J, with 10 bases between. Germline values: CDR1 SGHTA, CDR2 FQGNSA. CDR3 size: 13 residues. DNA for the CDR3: TGTGCCAGCAGCTCCAGGGGCACCAATGAGCAGTTCTTC. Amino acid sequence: CASSSRGTNEQFF.

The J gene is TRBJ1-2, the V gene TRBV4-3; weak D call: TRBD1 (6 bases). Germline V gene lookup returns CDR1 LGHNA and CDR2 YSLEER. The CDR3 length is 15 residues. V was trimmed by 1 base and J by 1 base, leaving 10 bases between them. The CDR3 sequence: CASSQGGHLNYGYTF. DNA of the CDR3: TGCGCCAGCAGCCAAGGGGGACACCTTAACTATGGCTACACCTTC.

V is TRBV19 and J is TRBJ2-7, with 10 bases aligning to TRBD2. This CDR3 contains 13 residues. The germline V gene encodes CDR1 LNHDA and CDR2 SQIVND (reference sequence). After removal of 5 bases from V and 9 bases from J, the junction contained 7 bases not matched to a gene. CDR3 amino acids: CASSPILAGVQYF. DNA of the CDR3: TGTGCCAGTAGTCCCATTCTAGCGGGGGTGCAGTACTTC.

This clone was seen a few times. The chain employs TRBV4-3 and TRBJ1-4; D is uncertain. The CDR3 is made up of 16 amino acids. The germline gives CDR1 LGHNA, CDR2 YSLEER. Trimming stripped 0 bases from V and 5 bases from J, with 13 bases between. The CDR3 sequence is CASSQDLRSLNEKLFF. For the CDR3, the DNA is TGCGCCAGCAGCCAAGATTTGAGGTCACTAAATGAAAAACTGTTTTTT.

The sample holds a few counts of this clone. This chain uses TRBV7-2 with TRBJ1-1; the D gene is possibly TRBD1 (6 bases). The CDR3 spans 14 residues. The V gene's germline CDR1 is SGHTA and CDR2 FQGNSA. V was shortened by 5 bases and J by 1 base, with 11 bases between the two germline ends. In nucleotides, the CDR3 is TGTGCCAGCAGCCAGCAGACAGGGAACACTGAAGCTTTCTTT. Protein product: CASSQQTGNTEAFF.

This chain's CDR3 is CASSDGVSGAREKLFF. The CDR3 DNA follows: TGTGCCAGCAGTGACGGGGTAAGCGGAGCAAGGGAAAAACTGTTTTTT. The genes are TRBV6-4 and TRBJ1-4; no definite D call. Trimming cost V 2 bases and J 8 bases, with 18 bases left between them. This CDR3 is built from 16 residues. In germline, CDR1 is MRHNA, CDR2 SNTAGT.

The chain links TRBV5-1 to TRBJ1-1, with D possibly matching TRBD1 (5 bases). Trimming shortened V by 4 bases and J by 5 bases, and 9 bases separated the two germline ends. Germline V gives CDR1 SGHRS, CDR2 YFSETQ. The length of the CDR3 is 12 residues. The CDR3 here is CASSPRGTEAFF. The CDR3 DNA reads TGCGCCAGCAGCCCGCGGGGGACTGAAGCTTTCTTT.

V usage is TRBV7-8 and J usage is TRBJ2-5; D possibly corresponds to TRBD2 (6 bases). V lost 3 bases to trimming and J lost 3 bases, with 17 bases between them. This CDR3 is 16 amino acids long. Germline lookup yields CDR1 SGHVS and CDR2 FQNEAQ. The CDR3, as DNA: TGTGCCAGCAGCTTGTCCGCGGGAACGACCAAAGAGACCCAGTACTTC. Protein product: CASSLSAGTTKETQYF.

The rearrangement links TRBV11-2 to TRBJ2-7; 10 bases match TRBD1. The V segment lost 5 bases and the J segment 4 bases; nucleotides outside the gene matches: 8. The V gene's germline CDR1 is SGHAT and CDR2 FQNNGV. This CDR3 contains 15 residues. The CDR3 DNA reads TGTGCCAGCAGCGCCGGAGACAGGGGGCAATACGAGCAGTACTTC. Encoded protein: CASSAGDRGQYEQYF.

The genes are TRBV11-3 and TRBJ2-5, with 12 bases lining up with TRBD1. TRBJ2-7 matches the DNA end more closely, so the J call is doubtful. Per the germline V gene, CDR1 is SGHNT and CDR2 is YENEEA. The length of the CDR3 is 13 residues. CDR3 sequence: CASSRDRGREQYF. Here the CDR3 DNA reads TGTGCCAGCAGTAGGGACAGGGGGCGCGAGCAGTACTTC.

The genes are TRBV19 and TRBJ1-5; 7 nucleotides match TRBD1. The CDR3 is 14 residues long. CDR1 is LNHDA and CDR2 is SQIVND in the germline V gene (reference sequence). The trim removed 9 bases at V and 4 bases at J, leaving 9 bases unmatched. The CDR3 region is CASRRQGQNQPQHF. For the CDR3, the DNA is TGTGCCAGCCGAAGACAGGGCCAGAATCAGCCCCAGCATTTT.

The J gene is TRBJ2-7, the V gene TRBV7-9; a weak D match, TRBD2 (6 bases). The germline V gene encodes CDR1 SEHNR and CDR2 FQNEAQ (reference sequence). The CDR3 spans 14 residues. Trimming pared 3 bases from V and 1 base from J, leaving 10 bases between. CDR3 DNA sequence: TGTGCCAGCAGCTTGAAGGGAGGATCCTACGAGCAGTACTTC. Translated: CASSLKGGSYEQYF.

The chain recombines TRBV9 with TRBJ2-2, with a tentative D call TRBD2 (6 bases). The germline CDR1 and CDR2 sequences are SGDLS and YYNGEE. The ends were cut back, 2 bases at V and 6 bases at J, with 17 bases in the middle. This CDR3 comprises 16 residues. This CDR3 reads CASSVGAGPRAGELFF. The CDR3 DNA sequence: TGTGCCAGCAGCGTCGGGGCGGGGCCCAGGGCCGGGGAGCTGTTTTTT. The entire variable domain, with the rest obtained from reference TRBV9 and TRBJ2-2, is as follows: DSGVTQTPKHLITATGQRVTLRCSPRSGDLSVYWYQQSLDQGLQFLIQYYNGEERAKGNILERFSAQQFPDLHSELNLSSLELGDSALYFCASSVGAGPRAGELFFGEGSRLTVL.

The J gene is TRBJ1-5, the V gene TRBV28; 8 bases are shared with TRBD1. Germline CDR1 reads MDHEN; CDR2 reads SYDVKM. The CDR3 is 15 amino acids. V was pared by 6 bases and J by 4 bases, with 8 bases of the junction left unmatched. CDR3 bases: TGTGCCAGCAGCCGTCTAGACAGGGGAAATCAGCCCCAGCATTTT. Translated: CASSRLDRGNQPQHF. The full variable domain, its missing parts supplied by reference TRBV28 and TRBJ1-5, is DVKVTQSSRYLVKRTGEKVFLECVQDMDHENMFWYRQDPGLGLRLIYFSYDVKMKEKGDIPEGYSVSREKKERFSLILESASTNQTSMYLCASSRLDRGNQPQHFGDGTRLSIL.

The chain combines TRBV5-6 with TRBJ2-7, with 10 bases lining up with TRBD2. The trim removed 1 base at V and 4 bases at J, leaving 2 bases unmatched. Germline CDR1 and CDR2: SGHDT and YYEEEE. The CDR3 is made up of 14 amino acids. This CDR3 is CASSLLAGVYEQYF. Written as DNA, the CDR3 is TGTGCCAGCAGCTTGCTAGCGGGGGTATACGAGCAGTACTTC.

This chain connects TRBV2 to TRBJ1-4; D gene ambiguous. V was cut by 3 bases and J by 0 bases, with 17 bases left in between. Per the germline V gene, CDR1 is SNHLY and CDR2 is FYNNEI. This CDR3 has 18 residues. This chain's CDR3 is CASSEVQGRPATNEKLFF. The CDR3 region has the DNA TGTGCCAGCAGTGAGGTCCAAGGCAGGCCTGCAACTAATGAAAAACTGTTTTTT.

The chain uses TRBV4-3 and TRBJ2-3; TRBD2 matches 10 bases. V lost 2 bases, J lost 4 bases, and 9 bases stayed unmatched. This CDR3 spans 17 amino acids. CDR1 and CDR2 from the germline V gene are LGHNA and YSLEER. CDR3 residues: CASSQRVGLASADTQYF. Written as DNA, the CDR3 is TGCGCCAGCAGCCAAAGGGTGGGACTAGCGTCTGCAGATACGCAGTATTTT.

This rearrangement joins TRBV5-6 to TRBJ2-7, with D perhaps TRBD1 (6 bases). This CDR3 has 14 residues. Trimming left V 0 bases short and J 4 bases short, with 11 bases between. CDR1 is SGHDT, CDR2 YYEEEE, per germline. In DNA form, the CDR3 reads TGTGCCAGCAGCTTGGCAGGGGAATGGTACGAGCAGTACTTC. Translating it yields CASSLAGEWYEQYF.

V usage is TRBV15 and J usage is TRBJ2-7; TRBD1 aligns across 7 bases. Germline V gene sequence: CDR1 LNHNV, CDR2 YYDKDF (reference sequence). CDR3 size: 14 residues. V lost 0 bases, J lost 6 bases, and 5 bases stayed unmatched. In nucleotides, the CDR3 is TGTGCCACCAGCAGAGATCGGTCAGGGGGCGAGCAGTACTTC. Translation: CATSRDRSGGEQYF.

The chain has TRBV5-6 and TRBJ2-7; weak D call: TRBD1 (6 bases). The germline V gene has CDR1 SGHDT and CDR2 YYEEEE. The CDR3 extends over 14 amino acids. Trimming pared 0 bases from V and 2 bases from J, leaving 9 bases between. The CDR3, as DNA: TGTGCCAGCAGCTTGGCAGGGGAAACCTACGAGCAGTACTTC. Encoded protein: CASSLAGETYEQYF.

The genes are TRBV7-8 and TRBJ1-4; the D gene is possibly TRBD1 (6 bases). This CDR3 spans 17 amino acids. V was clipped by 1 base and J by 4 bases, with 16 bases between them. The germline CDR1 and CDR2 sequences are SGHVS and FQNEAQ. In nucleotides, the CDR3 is TGTGCCAGCAGCTTAGGGTTCCGGGGCAGGGGTAATGAAAAACTGTTTTTT. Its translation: CASSLGFRGRGNEKLFF.

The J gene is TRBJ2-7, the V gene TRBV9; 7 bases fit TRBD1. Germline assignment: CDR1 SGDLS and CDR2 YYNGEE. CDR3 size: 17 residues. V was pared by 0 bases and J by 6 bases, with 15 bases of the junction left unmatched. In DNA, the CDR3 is TGTGCCAGCAGCGTAGGGGCCGCGCGGACAGGACCCGCCGAGCAGTACTTC. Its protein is CASSVGAARTGPAEQYF.

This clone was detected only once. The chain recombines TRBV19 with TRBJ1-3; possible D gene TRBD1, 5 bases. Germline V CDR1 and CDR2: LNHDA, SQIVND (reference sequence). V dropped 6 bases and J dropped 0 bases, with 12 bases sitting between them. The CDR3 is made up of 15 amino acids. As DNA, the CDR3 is TGTGCCAGTAGCCGGGGGGTACACTCTGGAAACACCATATATTTT. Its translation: CASSRGVHSGNTIYF.

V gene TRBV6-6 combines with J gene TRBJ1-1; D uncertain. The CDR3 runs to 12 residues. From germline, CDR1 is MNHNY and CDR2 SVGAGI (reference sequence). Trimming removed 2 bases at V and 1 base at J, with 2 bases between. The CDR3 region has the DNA TGTGCCAGCAGTTACCGGAACACTGAAGCTTTCTTT. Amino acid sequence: CASSYRNTEAFF.

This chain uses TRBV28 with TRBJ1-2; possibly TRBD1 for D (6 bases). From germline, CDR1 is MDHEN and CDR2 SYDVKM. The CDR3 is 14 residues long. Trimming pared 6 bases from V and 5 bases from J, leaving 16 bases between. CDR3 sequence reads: CASSPGTISYGYTF. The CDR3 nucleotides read TGTGCCAGCAGCCCCGGGACAATTTCTTATGGCTACACCTTC.